Below, 26 T cell receptor beta chains from the same sample are listed, as sequenced in a study of CD8+CD57+ T cells in acquired aplastic anemia. Genomic DNA constituted the template upon which TCR beta VDJ and CDR3 profiling was performed. TCRdb processed the reads anew with MiXCR; each CDR3 protein has one entry. The table includes more than 150,000 distinct CDR3 sequences, around 47% detected once. By flow cytometry, patients selected for sequencing had shown an expansion of CD8+CD57+ cells. Sequenced input: sorted CD4+, CD8+, or CD8+CD57+ T cells (not recorded which) from PBMCs. The receptor set was obtained from a human donor with aplastic anemia.

The genes are TRBV19 and TRBJ1-3; tentatively, D is TRBD1 (5 bases). The CDR3 has 19 residues. Germline assignment: CDR1 LNHDA and CDR2 SQIVND (reference sequence). V lost 2 bases, J lost 2 bases, and 22 bases lay in between. The CDR3, as DNA: TGTGCCAGTAGTATACTCCGTCTCCGGGACGTAAGCCCTGGAAACACCATATATTTT. It translates to CASSILRLRDVSPGNTIYF.

This clonotype was observed many times. CDR3 sequence reads: CASSLSGGYNEQFF. The CDR3 DNA reads as TGTGCCAGCAGCCTTAGCGGGGGGTACAATGAGCAGTTCTTC. This sequence joins TRBV11-1 and TRBJ2-1; 10 bases are a match to TRBD2. CDR3 length: 14 residues. Germline-derived CDR1 and CDR2 are SGHAT and FQDESV (reference sequence). V lost 5 bases and J lost 4; bases outside the gene matches: 2.

This clonotype was seen just once. The J gene is TRBJ1-2, the V gene TRBV15, with D hard to call. V gave up 2 bases and J gave up 2 bases, with 18 bases separating them. The V gene's germline CDR1 is LNHNV and CDR2 YYDKDF (reference sequence). The CDR3 contains 17 residues. The CDR3 DNA sequence: TGTGCCACCAGCAGAACCTCGTCTGTAGGGCTGAACTATGGCTACACCTTC. Translating gives CATSRTSSVGLNYGYTF. Full variable domain (outside the CDR3, taken from reference TRBV15 and TRBJ1-2): DAMVIQNPRYQVTQFGKPVTLSCSQTLNHNVMYWYQQKSSQAPKLLFHYYDKDFNNEADTPDNFQSRRPNTSFCFLDIRSPGLGDTAMYLCATSRTSSVGLNYGYTFGSGTRLTVV.

Many counts were recorded for this clonotype. The genes are TRBV18 and TRBJ2-2; D not resolved. In germline, CDR1 is KGHSH, CDR2 LQKENI. The V end lost 3 bases, the J end lost 3 bases, and 5 bases lay between the germline ends. This CDR3 comprises 13 residues. The CDR3 sequence: CASSPKDTGELFF. CDR3 nucleotide sequence: TGTGCCAGCTCACCCAAGGACACCGGGGAGCTGTTTTTT.

The V and J genes are TRBV7-9 and TRBJ1-6, with 7 bases identical to TRBD1. The germline V gene encodes CDR1 SEHNR and CDR2 FQNEAQ (reference sequence). CDR3 length: 14 amino acids. With 5 bases clipped from V and 13 bases from J, the junction kept 11 bases outside the gene matches. The CDR3 region has the DNA TGTGCCAGCAGCGTGCGGACAGGCGTTGGGCCCCTCCACTTT. It encodes CASSVRTGVGPLHF.

This rearrangement joins TRBV7-2 to TRBJ1-2; D gene ambiguous. V shed 3 bases and J shed 7 bases, with 15 bases lying between them. The CDR3 totals 14 residues. Germline-derived CDR1 and CDR2 are SGHTA and FQGNSA. CDR3 DNA sequence: TGTGCCAGCAGCTTCAAGGAGCGAGACTGTGGCTACACCTTC. It codes for CASSFKERDCGYTF.

This clonotype was seen ten or more times. CDR3 DNA: TGTGCCAGCAGGGGACAGGGCGTCCACGAGCAGTACTTC. The encoded protein is CASRGQGVHEQYF. This chain connects TRBV6-2 or TRBV6-3 to TRBJ2-7; 9 bases fit TRBD1. The junction had 5 bases not matched to a gene; V was cut back by 6 bases and J by 5 bases. The CDR3 spans 13 residues. Germline V gene sequence: CDR1 MNHEY, CDR2 SVGEGT.

The J gene is TRBJ1-5, the V gene TRBV10-2; possible D gene TRBD1, 5 bases. The CDR3 runs 13 residues. Germline V gene lookup returns CDR1 WSHSY and CDR2 SAAADI. V shed 4 bases and J shed 7 bases, with 11 bases lying between them. DNA for the CDR3: TGCGCCAGCAGTGGAGGGGTTGGACAGCCCCAGCATTTT. It codes for CASSGGVGQPQHF.

This clonotype was observed many times. The gene calls are TRBV5-5 and TRBJ2-7, with D perhaps matching TRBD1 (6 bases). The CDR3 totals 13 residues. The germline V gene encodes CDR1 SGHKS and CDR2 YYEKEE (reference sequence). V lost 7 bases, J lost 0 bases, and 11 bases lay in between. The CDR3 bases are TGTGCCAGCTTATTACAGGGCTCCTACGAGCAGTACTTC. The encoded protein is CASLLQGSYEQYF.

The chain has TRBV2 and TRBJ1-1; no definite D call. CDR1 SNHLY and CDR2 FYNNEI come from the germline V gene. The CDR3 has 11 amino acids. V dropped 7 bases and J dropped 5 bases, with 8 bases sitting between them. The CDR3 sequence: CASTIGTEAFF. The CDR3 region has the DNA TGTGCCAGCACTATAGGGACTGAAGCTTTCTTT.

J is TRBJ2-7 and V is TRBV12-3 or TRBV12-4; 10 bases fit TRBD1. The CDR3 totals 15 residues. Here the CDR3 DNA reads TGTGCCGGCAGTTTTACGGGACAGGGGATCGACGAGCAGTACGTC. It codes for CAGSFTGQGIDEQYV.

This chain uses TRBV10-3 with TRBJ1-1; 9 bases line up with TRBD1. J gave up 4 bases and V 6 bases, and 3 bases lay outside the gene matches. Germline CDR1 ENHRY, CDR2 SYGVKD. The CDR3 contains 13 residues. This chain's CDR3 is CAIRKGQGTEAFF. CDR3 coding DNA: TGTGCCATCAGGAAGGGACAGGGCACTGAAGCTTTCTTT.

The CDR3 DNA is TGCAGTGCGACTGACACGCGTAACTATGGCTACACCTTC. Translated, it gives CSATDTRNYGYTF. V gene TRBV20-1 combines with J gene TRBJ1-2; D uncertain. Germline V gene sequence: CDR1 DFQATT, CDR2 SNEGSKA (reference sequence). The V end lost 6 bases, the J end lost 1 base, and 12 bases lay between the germline ends. This CDR3 has 13 amino acids.

This clonotype showed up many times. V usage is TRBV20-1 and J usage is TRBJ2-1; D possibly matches TRBD1 or TRBD2 (5 bases each). The length of the CDR3 is 14 residues. V was clipped by 3 bases and J by 4 bases, with 13 bases between them. The germline V gene encodes CDR1 DFQATT and CDR2 SNEGSKA (reference sequence). The CDR3 nucleotides read TGCAGTGCTAGTGGGGGAAACGGGTACAATGAGCAGTTCTTC. Translation gives CSASGGNGYNEQFF.

This sequence joins TRBV19 and TRBJ2-6; perhaps TRBD2 as D (5 bases). Germline V gene sequence: CDR1 LNHDA, CDR2 SQIVND (reference sequence). CDR3 length: 15 amino acids. Deletions cut 7 bases from V and 3 bases from J, with 13 bases between. CDR3 loop: CASTSRVGGANVLTF. The CDR3 DNA follows: TGTGCCAGTACCTCGAGGGTAGGTGGGGCCAACGTCCTGACTTTC.

Regarding this clonotype: The junction shows a germline mismatch at one end, possibly a read error. The genes are TRBV2 and TRBJ2-6; D is unresolved. The CDR3 extends over 15 amino acids. In germline, CDR1 is SNHLY, CDR2 FYNNEI. The CDR3: CAISDRETGANVLTF. Here the CDR3 DNA reads TGTGCCATCAGTGATAGGGAAACTGGGGCCAACGTCCTGACTTTC.

In its sample, this clonotype was seen a few times. The V call is TRBV12-3 or TRBV12-4, the J call TRBJ2-6; D is perhaps TRBD1 (6 bases). Trimming cost V 5 bases and J 5 bases, with 10 bases left between them. The CDR3 covers 14 residues. The chain's CDR3 is CASSTGIWANVLTF. CDR3 nucleotide sequence: TGTGCCAGCAGTACAGGGATCTGGGCCAACGTCCTGACTTTC.

This clonotype showed up many times. The gene calls are TRBV7-8 and TRBJ1-2; possible D gene TRBD1, 5 bases. Germline assignment: CDR1 SGHVS and CDR2 FQNEAQ. The CDR3 spans 16 residues. Trimming cost V 5 bases and J 5 bases, with 21 bases left between them. The CDR3 protein is CASSPGGRQTLYGYTF. CDR3 nucleotides: TGTGCCAGCAGCCCCGGGGGGAGACAGACATTGTATGGCTACACCTTC.

This clonotype was seen ten or more times. This rearrangement joins TRBV11-3 to TRBJ2-3; D gene ambiguous. The CDR3 extends over 12 amino acids. The germline gives CDR1 SGHNT, CDR2 YENEEA. V shed 1 base and J shed 4 bases, with 3 bases lying between them. The CDR3 is CASSLVPDTQYF. CDR3 nucleotides: TGTGCCAGCAGCTTAGTGCCAGATACGCAGTATTTT. The variable domain in full, completed from reference TRBV11-3 and TRBJ2-3, reads EAGVVQSPRYKIIEKKQPVAFWCNPISGHNTLYWYLQNLGQGPELLIRYENEEAVDDSQLPKDRFSAERLKGVDSTLKIQPAELGDSAVYLCASSLVPDTQYFGPGTRLTVL.

The rearrangement joins TRBV19 to TRBJ1-5, with D possibly TRBD1 on 5 matching bases. The germline V and J ends were trimmed by 10 bases and 2 bases, with 12 bases remaining between them. The germline V gene encodes CDR1 LNHDA and CDR2 SQIVND (reference sequence). The CDR3 consists of 13 residues. The CDR3 region has the DNA TGTGCCACCGGGGGTACCGGCAATCAGCCCCAGCATTTT. Amino acid sequence: CATGGTGNQPQHF.

This clonotype was detected only once. This may come from a read error, since a much larger clone is one base off. No conserved phenylalanine or tryptophan ends this CDR3, so it is likely a read error. The CDR3 region is CASSLAFGNTEAFL. In nucleotides, the CDR3 is TGTGCCAGCAGCTTAGCCTTTGGCAACACTGAAGCTTTCCTT. This chain uses TRBV11-3 with TRBJ1-1; no clear D. The CDR3 loop spans 14 amino acids. Germline V lookup: CDR1 SGHNT, CDR2 YENEEA. The V and J ends lost 1 base and 2 bases respectively, with 8 bases between them.

This clonotype was recorded many times. The V and J genes are TRBV29-1 and TRBJ1-1; 8 positions agree with TRBD1. The CDR3 extends over 14 amino acids. In germline, CDR1 is SQVTM, CDR2 ANQGSEA. Losses at the gene ends were 5 bases for V and 3 bases for J; bases not matched to a gene: 8. Here the CDR3 reads CSVSRGRGDTEAFF. As DNA, the CDR3 is TGCAGCGTTTCCAGGGGGCGCGGGGACACTGAAGCTTTCTTT. Combining the CDR3 with reference TRBV29-1 and TRBJ1-1 gives the whole variable domain SAVISQKPSRDICQRGTSLTIQCQVDSQVTMMFWYRQQPGQSLTLIATANQGSEATYESGFVIDKFPISRPNLTFSTLTVSNMSPEDSSIYLCSVSRGRGDTEAFFGQGTRLTVV.

This clonotype was picked up many times. This chain connects TRBV7-2 to TRBJ1-2, with D unclear. The CDR3 loop spans 11 amino acids. In germline, CDR1 is SGHTA, CDR2 FQGNSA. The V gene lost 5 bases and the J gene lost 8 bases, with 9 bases spanning the gap. The CDR3 protein is CASSASVGYTF. CDR3 sequence (DNA): TGTGCCAGCAGCGCTTCAGTCGGCTACACCTTC.

This clonotype came up many times. J is TRBJ1-3 and V is TRBV9, with unresolved D. Germline V gene data show CDR1 as SGDLS and CDR2 as YYNGEE. The CDR3 loop spans 15 amino acids. V was shortened by 3 bases and J by 0 bases, with 10 bases between the two germline ends. CDR3 DNA: TGTGCCAGCAGCGCCACGGTGAGCTCTGGAAACACCATATATTTT. This translates into CASSATVSSGNTIYF.

In its sample, this clonotype was seen many times. The chain couples TRBV20-1 to TRBJ1-1, with TRBD1 identical over 8 bases. In germline, CDR1 is DFQATT, CDR2 SNEGSKA (reference sequence). CDR3 length: 15 residues. Trimming cost V 3 bases and J 4 bases; bases outside gene matches: 10. The CDR3 protein is CSASSTGGGSTEAFF. The DNA for the CDR3 is TGCAGTGCTAGCAGTACAGGGGGGGGGAGCACTGAAGCTTTCTTT.

This clonotype was found many times. V is TRBV2 and J is TRBJ2-2; 13 bases match TRBD2. J gave up 8 bases and V 6 bases, and 6 bases lay outside the gene matches. Germline V gene lookup returns CDR1 SNHLY and CDR2 FYNNEI. There are 15 residues in the CDR3. CDR3 DNA: TGTGCCAGCAGGTCCCAACTAGCGGGAGGGGGGGAGCTGTTTTTT. Its translation is CASRSQLAGGGELFF.